This T cell receptor (beta chain) was sequenced for a study of breast tumors, draining lymph nodes, adjacent tissues (dated by TCRdb to the mid-2010s). Looking at the study overall: In breast cancer patients, the study compared the TCR beta repertoires of tumor, adjacent nontumor tissue and axillary lymph nodes. The study aimed to assess the relationships and possible T-cell exchange between tumor, surrounding tissue and draining lymph node repertoires in human breast cancer. Overall study results and their limits: The data were considered consistent with most tumor T cells being derived from the lymph node and subsequently expanding within tumor tissue. Tumor and nontumor tissue repertoires were found to be significantly more similar in luminal-like than in basal-like breast cancer. T-cell repertoire diversity in tumors was found to be lower than in lymph nodes but higher than in nontumor tissue, and preferential V and J gene usage was observed. The conclusion that tumor T cells originate in lymph nodes was framed as consistent with a hypothesis rather than directly demonstrated.

The sequencer was an Illumina HiSeq 2000. Multiplex PCR amplification was used to build the TCR beta chain libraries. High-throughput sequencing was used to analyze the amplified TCR beta chain products. TCRdb handled the public reads itself, with Q25 trimming in fastp and clone calling in MiXCR, and kept productive beta chains. Rows with a matching CDR3 protein are joined into one entry that keeps the most common DNA and genes. The sample table lists tens of thousands of distinct CDR3 sequences, 45% to 60% of them with a count of one. Around 19% of the sample lies in the top ten. This clonotype was observed many times. Its antigen is still unknown. No per-base quality is available; no much larger clone lies one base away. V sheds 5 bases and J sheds 4 bases, leaving 12 bases between their ends. CDR1 is given as SGHRS and CDR2 as YFSETQ, both from the germline V gene. The cysteine opens and the phenylalanine closes a CDR3 of 13 amino acids. CDR3 DNA is the only sequence kept; it has 39 bases, read in frame from the first base.

Sequencing used breast tumor tissue. Recombination linked TRBV5-1 to TRBJ1-2; perhaps TRBD1 is the D gene, with 5 bases matching. This receptor was obtained from a female donor with breast cancer. Some clones in this sample may be carry-over from other donors' samples. The CDR3 protein: CASRLDKPYGYTF. The DNA is as follows: TGCGCCAGCAGACTGGACAAGCCCTATGGCTACACCTTC.